The present T cell receptor (beta chain) was sequenced within a study of blood T cells in healthy people across ages. The use of a sample-barcoded 5' primer and a J-beta primer mix characterized a second PCR of roughly 7 to 12 cycles. TCRdb reanalysed the 5' RACE reads using MiXCR and keeps one entry per CDR3 protein. Here the sample spans under 2,000,000 distinct CDR3 sequences, 49% being singletons. Source material: blood. This clonotype was obtained from a woman between 40 and 50 years old in good health.

In nucleotides, the CDR3 is TGTGCCAGCAGTGGAAATGGGCAGGGGGTCGGCCAGCCCCAGCATTTT. As protein: CASSGNGQGVGQPQHF. J is TRBJ1-5 and V is TRBV6-1; 7 bases line up with TRBD1. The CDR3 has 16 amino acids. V lost 4 bases and J lost 7; bases outside the gene matches: 13. CDR1 and CDR2 (germline): MNHNS, SASEGT.